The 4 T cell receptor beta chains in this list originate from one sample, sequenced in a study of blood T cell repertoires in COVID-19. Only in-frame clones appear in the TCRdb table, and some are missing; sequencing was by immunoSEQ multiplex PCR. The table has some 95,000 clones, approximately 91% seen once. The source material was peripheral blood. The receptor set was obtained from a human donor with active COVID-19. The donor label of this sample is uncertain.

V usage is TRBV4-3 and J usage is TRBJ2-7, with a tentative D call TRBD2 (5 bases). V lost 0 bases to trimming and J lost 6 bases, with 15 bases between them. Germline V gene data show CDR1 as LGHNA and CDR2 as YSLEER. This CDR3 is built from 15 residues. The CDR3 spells CASSQDGEGLGEQYF. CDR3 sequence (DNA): TGCGCCAGCAGCCAAGATGGCGAGGGTTTGGGCGAGCAGTACTTC.

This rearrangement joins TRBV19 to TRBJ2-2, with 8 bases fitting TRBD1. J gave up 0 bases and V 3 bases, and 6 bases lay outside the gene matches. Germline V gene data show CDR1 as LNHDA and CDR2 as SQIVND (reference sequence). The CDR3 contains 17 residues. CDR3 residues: CASSIPPGGANTGELFF. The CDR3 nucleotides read TGTGCCAGTAGTATCCCGCCAGGGGGCGCGAACACCGGGGAGCTGTTTTTT. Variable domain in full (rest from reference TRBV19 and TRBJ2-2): DGGITQSPKYLFRKEGQNVTLSCEQNLNHDAMYWYRQDPGQGLRLIYYSQIVNDFQKGDIAEGYSVSREKKESFPLTVTSAQKNPTAFYLCASSIPPGGANTGELFFGEGSRLTVL.

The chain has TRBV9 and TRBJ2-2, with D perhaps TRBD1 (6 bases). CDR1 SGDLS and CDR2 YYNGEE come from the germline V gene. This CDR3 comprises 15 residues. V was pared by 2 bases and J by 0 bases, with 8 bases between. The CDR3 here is CASSVGTPNTGELFF. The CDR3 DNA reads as TGTGCCAGCAGCGTTGGGACACCGAACACCGGGGAGCTGTTTTTT.

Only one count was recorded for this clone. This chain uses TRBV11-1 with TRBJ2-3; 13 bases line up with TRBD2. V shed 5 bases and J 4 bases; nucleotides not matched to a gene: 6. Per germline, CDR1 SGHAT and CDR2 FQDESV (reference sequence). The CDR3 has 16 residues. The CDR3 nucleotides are TGTGCCAGCAGCCTAGGGACTAGCGGGGTCGCAGATACGCAGTATTTT. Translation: CASSLGTSGVADTQYF.